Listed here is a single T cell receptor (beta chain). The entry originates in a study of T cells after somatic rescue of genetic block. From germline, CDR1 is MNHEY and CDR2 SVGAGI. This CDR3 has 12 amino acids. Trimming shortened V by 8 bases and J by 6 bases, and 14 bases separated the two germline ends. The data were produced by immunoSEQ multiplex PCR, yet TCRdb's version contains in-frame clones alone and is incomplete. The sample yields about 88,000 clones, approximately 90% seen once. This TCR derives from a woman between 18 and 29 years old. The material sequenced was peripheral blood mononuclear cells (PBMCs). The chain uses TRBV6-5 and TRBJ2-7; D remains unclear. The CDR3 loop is CASGRPESEQYF. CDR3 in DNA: TGTGCCAGCGGTAGACCTGAGAGCGAGCAGTACTTC.